Below, 11 T cell receptor beta chains from the same sample are listed, as sequenced in a study of cytomegalovirus exposure and HLA in healthy donors. The PCR employed 60 Vbeta primers together with 13 Jbeta primers. The data were produced by immunoSEQ multiplex PCR, yet TCRdb's version contains in-frame clones alone and is incomplete. The repertoire holds 110,000 to 150,000 clones, with roughly 70% as singletons. The sample comprised PBMCs. The receptors were gathered from a man between 60 and 75 years old in good health and CMV-seronegative.

This CDR3 is CASSFPSEKLFF. CDR3 DNA sequence: TGTGCCAGCAGTTTTCCTAGCGAAAAACTGTTTTTT. The chain joins TRBV27 to TRBJ1-4, with D hard to call. The CDR3 has 12 amino acids. The germline CDR1 and CDR2 sequences are MNHEY and SMNVEV (reference sequence). Deletions cut 3 bases from V and 8 bases from J, with 7 bases between.

Concerning this clone: The same CDR3 can be traced to other DNA sequences in this sample. The V call is TRBV9, the J call TRBJ1-5; D remains unclear. Trimming took 0 bases from V and 0 from J, leaving 7 bases between them. The germline V gene has CDR1 SGDLS and CDR2 YYNGEE. This CDR3 comprises 15 residues. Here the CDR3 reads CASSVGGNSNQPQHF. DNA of the CDR3: TGTGCCAGCAGCGTAGGAGGGAATAGCAATCAGCCCCAGCATTTT.

The V and J genes are TRBV19 and TRBJ2-2; 7 bases fit TRBD1. CDR1 and CDR2 from the germline V gene are LNHDA and SQIVND (reference sequence). Losses at the gene ends were 3 bases for V and 2 bases for J; bases not matched to a gene: 3. This CDR3 has 15 residues. CDR3 sequence (DNA): TGTGCCAGTAGTATGTGGGACAGTAACACCGGGGAGCTGTTTTTT. Amino acids: CASSMWDSNTGELFF.

This clone was counted a few times. This chain uses TRBV2 with TRBJ2-5, with a weak D call TRBD2 (5 bases). Trimming took off 6 bases at V and 3 bases at J, with 14 bases between the two ends. Germline assignment: CDR1 SNHLY and CDR2 FYNNEI. The CDR3 runs to 14 residues. The CDR3 region has the DNA TGTGCCAGCAGCGCGGACGGGAAGAAAGAGACCCAGTACTTC. It encodes CASSADGKKETQYF.

V usage is TRBV5-4 and J usage is TRBJ2-7; 11 nucleotides match TRBD2. There are 14 residues in the CDR3. V shed 1 base, J shed 6 bases, and the junction held 3 bases outside the gene matches. Per germline, CDR1 SGHNT and CDR2 YYREEE (reference sequence). CDR3 in DNA: TGTGCCAGCAGCTTGAATAGCGGGAGGGTCGAGCAGTACTTC. It is translated as CASSLNSGRVEQYF.

The rearrangement joins TRBV15 to TRBJ1-1; a weak D match, TRBD1 (5 bases). The CDR3 length is 13 residues. The V gene lost 8 bases and the J gene lost 0 bases, with 10 bases spanning the gap. The germline CDR1 and CDR2 sequences are LNHNV and YYDKDF (reference sequence). Here the CDR3 reads CATGPGLNTEAFF. The CDR3 DNA reads as TGTGCCACCGGGCCAGGGCTGAACACTGAAGCTTTCTTT.

The rearrangement joins TRBV7-2 to TRBJ2-1, with TRBD1 matching 8 bases. Germline V lookup: CDR1 SGHTA, CDR2 FQGNSA. This CDR3 region has 15 residues. The V and J ends lost 4 bases and 4 bases, in that order; junction bases with no gene match: 6. In DNA form, the CDR3 reads TGTGCCAGCAGCTCGGTGACAGGGGCGTACAATGAGCAGTTCTTC. Amino acid sequence: CASSSVTGAYNEQFF.

This chain links TRBV27 with TRBJ1-2, with TRBD1 identical over 7 bases. V lost 7 bases to trimming and J lost 3 bases; unmatched junction nucleotides: 5. The CDR3 is 13 amino acids. Germline V gives CDR1 MNHEY, CDR2 SMNVEV (reference sequence). The CDR3 region is CASTKQGYYGYTF. The CDR3 DNA sequence: TGTGCCAGCACCAAACAGGGGTACTATGGCTACACCTTC.

This chain joins TRBV7-6 and TRBJ1-3; TRBD1 matches 7 bases. This CDR3 is built from 16 residues. The trim removed 5 bases at V and 2 bases at J, leaving 9 bases unmatched. Germline V CDR1 and CDR2: SGHVS, FNYEAQ. The CDR3 DNA sequence: TGTGCCAGCAGCCTTCGACAGGGAGTACCTGGAAACACCATATATTTT. Protein sequence: CASSLRQGVPGNTIYF.

This clone occurred a few times. This chain joins TRBV11-2 and TRBJ2-7, with 15 bases matching TRBD2. Unmatched junction bases numbered 2, after V lost 2 bases and J lost 6 bases. There are 15 residues in the CDR3. The germline V gene has CDR1 SGHAT and CDR2 FQNNGV. The CDR3 region has the DNA TGTGCCAGCAGCTTACCGGGACTAGCGGGAGGCGAGCAGTACTTC. It yields the protein CASSLPGLAGGEQYF.

This clone was counted once. V and J are TRBV5-6 and TRBJ2-5, with 9 bases fitting TRBD1. Trimming removed 2 bases from V and 1 base from J; junction bases left unmatched: 3. Looked up from germline, CDR1 is SGHDT and CDR2 is YYEEEE. The CDR3 is 15 residues long. In DNA, the CDR3 is TGTGCCAGCAGCTTCAACAGGGGGCCCCAAGAGACCCAGTACTTC. It translates to CASSFNRGPQETQYF.